The clone carrying this TCR beta chain was observed many times. Its specificity is not known. Sample time point: newly diagnosed GD, antithyroid drugs for less than 3 months. PBMC RNA was the source of the TCR library. According to the study, TCR beta libraries were built with iRepertoire HTBI primers and CDR3-region Arm-PCR. MiXCR, run by TCRdb on the multiplex PCR reads, gives a single entry per CDR3 protein. Found here are roughly 520,000 distinct CDR3 sequences, around 12% of them singletons; the top ten hold 8.9%. This sample was taken from a study of regulatory T cells in long-lasting Graves disease. The wider study: Graves' patients, newly diagnosed, had taken antithyroid drugs under 3 months. Study-wide points: Repertoires from persistent disease leaned toward TRBV28, TRBJ1-2 and TRBJ2-5.

Deletions cut 5 bases from V and 1 base from J, with 14 bases between. The CDR3 runs to 15 residues. These data were likewise used in another study, on T cells in Graves' hyperthyroidism and ophthalmopathy.

The V and J genes are TRBV12-3 or TRBV12-4 and TRBJ1-1; D is undetermined. The source of this sequence is a woman under 40 with Graves disease. Sequencing used peripheral blood mononuclear cells (PBMCs), obtained at new diagnosis, from a patient treated with antithyroid drugs. This CDR3 reads CASSTHRDRNTEAFF. As DNA, the CDR3 is TGTGCCAGCAGTACTCACCGGGATCGGAACACTGAAGCTTTCTTT.